This entry features one TCR beta chain sequence. At one end, the junction sequence differs from germline, possibly due to a read error. TCRdb reprocessed the 5' RACE reads via MiXCR and lists one record per CDR3 protein. Of 35,000 to 50,000 distinct CDR3 sequences in the sample, more than 20% were seen once. Treg sorting used a CD4+CD25+CD127-/low gate. This CDR3 contains 14 residues. Germline lookup yields CDR1 MDHEN and CDR2 SYDVKM. V usage is TRBV28 and J usage is TRBJ2-7; a possible D gene is TRBD1 (5 bases). Sequenced input: Tregs sorted from a lymph node. The sequence derives from a female donor with breast cancer. The CDR3 is CAGSFYQGTYEQYF. The CDR3 DNA follows: TGTGCCGGCAGTTTTTACCAGGGAACCTACGAGCAGTACTTC.